The 10 T cell receptor beta chains below all came from one sample that was sequenced in a study of response to subunit inactivated influenza vaccine. A single record per CDR3 protein comes from TCRdb applying MiXCR to the RT-PCR reads. The sample includes a few hundred thousand distinct CDR3 sequences, 13% to 15% of them seen just once. Material: PBMCs from blood, obtained about 11 days after vaccination. Receptor source: a man aged 50-59 years who received an inactivated influenza vaccine.

This clonotype was observed a handful of times. The chain uses TRBV6-1 and TRBJ1-1; D is perhaps TRBD1 (5 bases). The CDR3 is made up of 15 amino acids. V was trimmed by 5 bases and J by 0 bases, leaving 13 bases between them. Germline V CDR1 and CDR2: MNHNS, SASEGT. This CDR3 reads CASSRPGTVNTEAFF. The CDR3 region has the DNA TGTGCCAGCAGTAGGCCCGGGACGGTGAACACTGAAGCTTTCTTT.

This clonotype was picked up a small number of times. The chain uses TRBV6-2 or TRBV6-3 and TRBJ1-5; 7 positions agree with TRBD1. The germline gives CDR1 MNHEY, CDR2 SVGEGT. The trim removed 6 bases at V and 3 bases at J, leaving 2 bases unmatched. The CDR3 loop spans 13 amino acids. The CDR3 DNA reads as TGTGCCAGCAGCGACAGGGCCAATCAGCCCCAGCATTTT. It yields the protein CASSDRANQPQHF.

The chain carries TRBV15 and TRBJ1-1, with TRBD1 as a possible D gene (5 bases). Trimming pared 5 bases from V and 0 bases from J, leaving 10 bases between. The CDR3 length is 14 residues. Germline V CDR1 and CDR2: LNHNV, YYDKDF (reference sequence). The CDR3 sequence is CATSGRVMNTEAFF. CDR3 in DNA: TGTGCCACCAGCGGCAGGGTTATGAACACTGAAGCTTTCTTT. The whole variable domain, filled in from reference TRBV15 and TRBJ1-1, reads DAMVIQNPRYQVTQFGKPVTLSCSQTLNHNVMYWYQQKSSQAPKLLFHYYDKDFNNEADTPDNFQSRRPNTSFCFLDIRSPGLGDTAMYLCATSGRVMNTEAFFGQGTRLTVV.

This clonotype was counted at least ten times. The rearrangement links TRBV5-1 to TRBJ1-6; no definite D call. This CDR3 has 15 amino acids. Germline CDR1 reads SGHRS; CDR2 reads YFSETQ. With 0 bases removed from V and 7 bases from J, the gap between germline ends came to 11 bases. CDR3 in amino acids: CASSLDVGSNSPLHF. Written as DNA, the CDR3 is TGCGCCAGCAGCTTGGATGTTGGCAGCAATTCACCCCTCCACTTT. Full variable domain (outside the CDR3, taken from reference TRBV5-1 and TRBJ1-6): KAGVTQTPRYLIKTRGQQVTLSCSPISGHRSVSWYQQTPGQGLQFLFEYFSETQRNKGNFPGRFSGRQFSNSRSEMNVSTLELGDSALYLCASSLDVGSNSPLHFGNGTRLTVT.

In this sample, this clonotype turned up many times. This chain uses TRBV3-1 with TRBJ1-1; D ambiguous. There are 13 residues in the CDR3. Germline V CDR1 and CDR2: LGHDT, YNNKEL (reference sequence). The V gene lost 4 bases and the J gene lost 4 bases, with 10 bases spanning the gap. The CDR3 reads CASSPTWGTEAFF. CDR3 in DNA: TGTGCCAGCAGCCCAACATGGGGCACTGAAGCTTTCTTT.

This clonotype was seen at least ten times. The chain combines TRBV4-1 with TRBJ1-2, with 7 bases identical to TRBD1. The junction had 9 bases not matched to a gene; V was cut back by 3 bases and J by 8 bases. The CDR3 loop spans 14 amino acids. Germline CDR1 and CDR2: MGHRA and YSYEKL. The CDR3 loop reads CASSHERRQGGYTF. CDR3 DNA: TGCGCCAGCAGCCATGAACGACGACAGGGAGGCTACACCTTC.

Only a few counts were recorded for this clonotype. The chain uses TRBV20-1 and TRBJ1-1; tentatively, D is TRBD1 (5 bases). Per germline, CDR1 DFQATT and CDR2 SNEGSKA (reference sequence). This CDR3 comprises 14 residues. V was trimmed by 2 bases and J by 1 base, leaving 11 bases between them. CDR3 sequence reads: CSARPGRTNTEAFF. CDR3 nucleotides: TGCAGTGCTAGACCGGGACGGACGAACACTGAAGCTTTCTTT.

This chain links TRBV6-2 or TRBV6-3 with TRBJ2-6; D is uncertain. Per germline, CDR1 MNHEY and CDR2 SVGEGT. V lost 2 bases to trimming and J lost 0 bases, with 5 bases between them. The CDR3 covers 15 residues. The CDR3 spells CASSYVGSGANVLTF. Here the CDR3 DNA reads TGTGCCAGCAGTTACGTCGGCTCTGGGGCCAACGTCCTGACTTTC.

This clonotype has a handful of counts. The chain employs TRBV12-3 or TRBV12-4 and TRBJ1-2; the match to TRBD1 covers 9 bases. Trimming took 7 bases from V and 3 from J; bases not matched to a gene: 12. The CDR3 runs 16 residues. The CDR3 nucleotides are TGTGCCAGCACCGGGACAGGGTGGGGGAAGGACTATGGCTACACCTTC. Translation: CASTGTGWGKDYGYTF.

V gene TRBV12-3 or TRBV12-4 combines with J gene TRBJ1-1, with 7 nucleotides matching TRBD1. The CDR3 totals 13 residues. Trimming cost V 4 bases and J 3 bases; bases outside gene matches: 2. The CDR3: CASSSDRYTEAFF. The CDR3 region has the DNA TGTGCCAGCAGTTCGGACAGGTACACTGAAGCTTTCTTT.